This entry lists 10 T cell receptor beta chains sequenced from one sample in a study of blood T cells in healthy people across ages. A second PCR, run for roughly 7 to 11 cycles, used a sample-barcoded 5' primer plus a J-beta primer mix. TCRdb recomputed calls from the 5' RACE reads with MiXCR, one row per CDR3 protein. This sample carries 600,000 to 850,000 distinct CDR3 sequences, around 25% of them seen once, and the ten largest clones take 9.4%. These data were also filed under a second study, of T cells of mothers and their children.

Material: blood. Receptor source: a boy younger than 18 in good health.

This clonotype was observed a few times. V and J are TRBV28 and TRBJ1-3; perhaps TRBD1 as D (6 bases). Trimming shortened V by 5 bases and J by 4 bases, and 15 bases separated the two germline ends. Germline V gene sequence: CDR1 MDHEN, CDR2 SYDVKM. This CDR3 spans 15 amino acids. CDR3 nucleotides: TGTGCCAGCAGTGTGTCAGGGGCCAAGGGAAACACCATATATTTT. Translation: CASSVSGAKGNTIYF.

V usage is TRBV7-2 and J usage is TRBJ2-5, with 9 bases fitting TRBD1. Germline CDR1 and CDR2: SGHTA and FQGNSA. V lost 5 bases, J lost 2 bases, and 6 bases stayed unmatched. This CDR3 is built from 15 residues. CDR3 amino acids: CASSPGGQGQETQYF. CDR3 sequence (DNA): TGTGCCAGCAGCCCAGGCGGACAGGGGCAAGAGACCCAGTACTTC.

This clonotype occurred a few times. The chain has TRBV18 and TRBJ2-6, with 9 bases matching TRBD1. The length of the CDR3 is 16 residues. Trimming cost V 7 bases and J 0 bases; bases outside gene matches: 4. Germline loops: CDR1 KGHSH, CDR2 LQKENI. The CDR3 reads CASFLDRGSGANVLTF. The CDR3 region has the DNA TGTGCCAGCTTCCTGGACAGGGGCTCTGGGGCCAACGTCCTGACTTTC.

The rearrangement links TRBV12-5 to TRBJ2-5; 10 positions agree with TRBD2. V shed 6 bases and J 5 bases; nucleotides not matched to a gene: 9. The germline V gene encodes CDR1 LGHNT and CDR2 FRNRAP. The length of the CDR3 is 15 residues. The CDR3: CASGSGLAGVETQYF. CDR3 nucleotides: TGTGCTAGTGGCTCCGGCCTAGCGGGGGTGGAGACCCAGTACTTC.

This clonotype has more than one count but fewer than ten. The CDR3 is CATSDGRMNTEAFF. The CDR3, as DNA: TGTGCCACCAGTGATGGACGGATGAACACTGAAGCTTTCTTT. The chain is built from TRBV24-1 and TRBJ1-1; no definite D call. The germline V and J ends were trimmed by 3 bases and 0 bases, with 7 bases remaining between them. The CDR3 spans 14 residues. Germline-derived CDR1 and CDR2 are KGHDR and SFDVKD.

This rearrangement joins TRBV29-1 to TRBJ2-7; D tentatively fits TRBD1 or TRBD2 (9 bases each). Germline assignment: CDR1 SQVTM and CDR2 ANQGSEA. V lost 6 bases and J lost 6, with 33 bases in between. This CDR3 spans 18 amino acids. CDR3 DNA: TGCAGCGTAGCACAGGGGGCCCTTAGCGGGAGAATCTTCTCCGAGCAGTACTTC. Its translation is CSVAQGALSGRIFSEQYF.

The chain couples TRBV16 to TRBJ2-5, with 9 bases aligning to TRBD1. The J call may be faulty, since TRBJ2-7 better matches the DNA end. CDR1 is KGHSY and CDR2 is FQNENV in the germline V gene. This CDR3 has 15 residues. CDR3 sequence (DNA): TGTGCCAGCACCTATCGACAGGGGGTTTCCTACGAGCAGTACTTC. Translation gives CASTYRQGVSYEQYF.

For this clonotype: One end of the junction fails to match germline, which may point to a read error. CDR3 amino acids: CASSPGGTSSSEQYF. The CDR3 DNA follows: TGCGCCAGCAGCCCCGGGGGGACTAGCTCCTCCGAGCAGTACTTC. This chain uses TRBV4-3 with TRBJ2-5; TRBD2 agrees at 9 bases. Matching the DNA end better, TRBJ2-7 makes the J call doubtful. The CDR3 consists of 15 residues. CDR1 is LGHNA, CDR2 YSLEER, per germline.

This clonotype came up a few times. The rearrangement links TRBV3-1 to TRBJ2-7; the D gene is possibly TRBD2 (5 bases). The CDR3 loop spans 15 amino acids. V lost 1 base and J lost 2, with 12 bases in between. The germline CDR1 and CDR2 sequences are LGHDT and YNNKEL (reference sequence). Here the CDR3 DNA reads TGTGCCAGCAGCCAAGGGTGGGAGTTTGCCTACGAGCAGTACTTC. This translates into CASSQGWEFAYEQYF.

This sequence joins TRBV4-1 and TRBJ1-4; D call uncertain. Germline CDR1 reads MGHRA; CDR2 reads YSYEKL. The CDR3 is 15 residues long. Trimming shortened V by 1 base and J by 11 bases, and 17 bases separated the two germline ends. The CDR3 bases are TGCGCCAGCAGCCAAGCGGGCGGAGAGATGAGGAAACTGTTTTTT. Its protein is CASSQAGGEMRKLFF.